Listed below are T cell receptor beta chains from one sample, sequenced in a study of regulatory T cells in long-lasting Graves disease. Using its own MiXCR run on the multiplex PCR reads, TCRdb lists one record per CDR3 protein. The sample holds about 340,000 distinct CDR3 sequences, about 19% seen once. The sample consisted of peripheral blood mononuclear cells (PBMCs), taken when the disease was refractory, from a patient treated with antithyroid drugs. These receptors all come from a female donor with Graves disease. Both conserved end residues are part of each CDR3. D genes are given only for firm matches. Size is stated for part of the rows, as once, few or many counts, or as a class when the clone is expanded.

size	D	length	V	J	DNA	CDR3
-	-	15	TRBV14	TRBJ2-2	TGTGCCAGCAGCCAATGGGCAGGGACCACCGGGGAGCTGTTTTTT	CASSQWAGTTGELFF
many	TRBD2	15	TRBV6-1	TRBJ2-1	TGTGCCAGCACCGGGGGGACTAGCCCCGTGGGTGAGCAGTTCTTC	CASTGGTSPVGEQFF
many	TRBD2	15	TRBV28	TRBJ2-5	TGTGCCAGCAGCCCTAAGGGACTAGCCAAGGAGACCCAGTACTTC	CASSPKGLAKETQYF
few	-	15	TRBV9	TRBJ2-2	TGTGCCAGCAGCGTTGGACCCACGAACACCGGGGAGCTGTTTTTT	CASSVGPTNTGELFF
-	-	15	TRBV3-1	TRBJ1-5	TGTGCCAGCAGCCAAGCAGGGACCAAGGGTCAGCCCCGGCATTTT	CASSQAGTKGQPRHF
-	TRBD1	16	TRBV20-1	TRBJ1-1	TGCAGTGCTAGACAGGGCTGGTACAGGGGGAGCACTGAAGCTTTCTTT	CSARQGWYRGSTEAFF
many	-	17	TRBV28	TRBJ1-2	TGTGCCAGCAATGTTATCAGAGATACCCCTCGGAACTATGGCTACACCTTC	CASNVIRDTPRNYGYTF
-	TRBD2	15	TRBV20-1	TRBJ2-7	TGCAGTGCTGGGACTAGCGGGGGGCCCCACCACGAGCAGTACTTC	CSAGTSGGPHHEQYF
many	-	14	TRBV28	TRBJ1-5	TGTGCCAGCAGTTCCCTAGCAGGGGATCAGCCCCAGCATTTT	CASSSLAGDQPQHF
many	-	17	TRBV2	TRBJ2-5	TGTGCCAGCAGTGACCCGGCCTCGCCGACAAACCAAGAGACCCAGTACTTC	CASSDPASPTNQETQYF
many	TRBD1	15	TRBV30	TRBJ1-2	TGTGCCTGGAGGGACCGGGACAGATATTACTATGGCTACACCTTC	CAWRDRDRYYYGYTF
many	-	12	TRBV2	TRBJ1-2	TGTGCCAGCAGTGAGGGGGGGACTGGCTACACCTTC	CASSEGGTGYTF
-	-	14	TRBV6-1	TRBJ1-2	TGTGCCAGCATTTCCGCGGACAGACCCTATGGCTACACCTTC	CASISADRPYGYTF
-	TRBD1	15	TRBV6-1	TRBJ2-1	TGTGCCAGCAGTCGACAGGGGGCGCGGCGGAATGAGCAGTTCTTC	CASSRQGARRNEQFF
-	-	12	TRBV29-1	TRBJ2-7	TGCAGCGGGCAGGGGTCGGACTACGAGCAGTACTTC	CSGQGSDYEQYF
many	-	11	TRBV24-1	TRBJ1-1	TGTGCCACCAGCGGGGGCACTGAAGCTTTCTTT	CATSGGTEAFF
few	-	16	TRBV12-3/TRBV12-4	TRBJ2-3	TGTGCCAGCAGTCGGGACAAGGAACACCTCACAGATACGCAGTATTTT	CASSRDKEHLTDTQYF
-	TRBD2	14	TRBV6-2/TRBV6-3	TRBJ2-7	TGTGCCAGCAGTCAAACTAGCGGGAGTGGCGAGCAGTACTTC	CASSQTSGSGEQYF
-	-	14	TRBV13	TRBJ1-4	TGTGCCAGCAGCTTAAAGGATCCTAATGAAAAACTGTTTTTT	CASSLKDPNEKLFF
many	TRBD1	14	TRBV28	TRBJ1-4	TGTGCCAGCAGCCAGGACAGGGTCTTTGGCCGTTGGATTTTT	CASSQDRVFGRWIF
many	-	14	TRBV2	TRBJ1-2	TGTGCCAGCAGCCCAGACCCCCTAAGGGAAGGCTACACCTTC	CASSPDPLREGYTF
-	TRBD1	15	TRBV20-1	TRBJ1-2	TGCAGTGCTAGGGGACCAGGGGGGCTAGGCTATGGCTACACCTTC	CSARGPGGLGYGYTF
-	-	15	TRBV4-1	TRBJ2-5	TGCGCCAGCAGCCAAGACGGGACGGACGGGGAGACCCAGTACTTC	CASSQDGTDGETQYF
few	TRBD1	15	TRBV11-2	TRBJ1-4	TGTGCCAGCAGCTTCGGACAGGGGGTTAATGAAAAACTGTTTTTT	CASSFGQGVNEKLFF
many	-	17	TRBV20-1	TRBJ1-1	TGCAGTGCTAGACGGCTCCGGAAGACAGGAGGGAACACTGAAGCTTTCTTT	CSARRLRKTGGNTEAFF
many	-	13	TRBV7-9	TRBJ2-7	TGTGCCAGCAGCTTAGCGCAGGAATACGAGCAGTACTTC	CASSLAQEYEQYF
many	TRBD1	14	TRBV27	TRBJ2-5	TGTGCCAGCAGAACAACAGGGGAACAAGAGACCCAGTACTTC	CASRTTGEQETQYF
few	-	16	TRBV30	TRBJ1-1	TGTGCCTGGAGTGTAGGTGGGGGGGGCGGGAACACTGAAGCTTTCTTT	CAWSVGGGGGNTEAFF
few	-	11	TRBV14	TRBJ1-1	TGTGCCAGCAGCCCCTACACTGAAGCTTTCTTT	CASSPYTEAFF
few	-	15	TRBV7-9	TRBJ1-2	TGTGCCAGCAGTCATCAGCCCGCAGGCAGCTATGGCTACACCTTC	CASSHQPAGSYGYTF
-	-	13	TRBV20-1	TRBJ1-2	TGCAGTGCTAGAGATACAGGGCACTATGGCTACACCTTC	CSARDTGHYGYTF
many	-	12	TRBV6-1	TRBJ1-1	TGTGCCAGCCGGAGGGCTTACACTGAAGCTTTCTTT	CASRRAYTEAFF
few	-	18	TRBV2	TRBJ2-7	TGTGCCAGCAGCAAAAAGGTCCCGGCCCTCGGATCGGGGGTGGAGCAGTACTTC	CASSKKVPALGSGVEQYF
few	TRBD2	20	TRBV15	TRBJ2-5	TGTGCCACCAGCAGAGAATCCTGGGCTAGCGGAGCCGGCCCGGAAGAGACCCAGTACTTC	CATSRESWASGAGPEETQYF
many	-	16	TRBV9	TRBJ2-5	TGTGCCAGCAGCGTAACGGGGGGCGCTTGGGGAGAGACCCAGTACTTC	CASSVTGGAWGETQYF
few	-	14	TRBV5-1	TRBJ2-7	TGCGCCAGCAGTCTGGGGACGACGGGCTACGAGCAGTACTTC	CASSLGTTGYEQYF
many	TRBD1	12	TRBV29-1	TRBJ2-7	TGCAGCGTTGGGACAGGAACCTACGAGCAGTACTTC	CSVGTGTYEQYF
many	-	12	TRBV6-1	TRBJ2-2	TGTGCCAGTCTTTGGGATACCGGGGAGCTGTTTTTT	CASLWDTGELFF
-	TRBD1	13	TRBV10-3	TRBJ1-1	TGTGCCATCACTAGTGAGGGGGACAGTGAAGCTTTCTTT	CAITSEGDSEAFF
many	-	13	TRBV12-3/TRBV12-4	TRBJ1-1	TGTGCCAGCAGTCAGCAGAGGAACACTGAAGCTTTCTTT	CASSQQRNTEAFF
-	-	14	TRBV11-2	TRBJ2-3	TGTGCCAGCAGCTTAGGGGCAGTTGGCTGGGAGCAGTATTTT	CASSLGAVGWEQYF